These T cell receptor beta chains were read from a single sample in a study of blood T cell repertoires in COVID-19. Generated by immunoSEQ multiplex PCR, the TCRdb table keeps only in-frame clones and is missing some. The table shows 200,000 to 300,000 clones, with around 86% occurring only once. Sequencing input: peripheral blood. The receptors were sampled from a man aged 35 to 55 who had recovered from COVID-19. Each CDR3 is given with its conserved first and last residue. Each record gives: V gene, J gene, CDR3 protein.

v_gene: TRBV5-1; j_gene: TRBJ2-2; CDR3aa: CASSILAAQNTGELFF
v_gene: TRBV4-1; j_gene: TRBJ2-1; CDR3aa: CASSQTGTSGGEQFF
v_gene: TRBV4-1; j_gene: TRBJ2-4; CDR3aa: CASSHRTGINIQYF
v_gene: TRBV7-8; j_gene: TRBJ2-2; CDR3aa: CASSILAGAGELFF
v_gene: TRBV9; j_gene: TRBJ2-1; CDR3aa: CASSVGQGNEQFF
v_gene: TRBV3-1/TRBV3-2; j_gene: TRBJ1-1; CDR3aa: CASSRTGNTEAFF
v_gene: TRBV30; j_gene: TRBJ1-4; CDR3aa: CAWSNLLQVNEKLFF
v_gene: TRBV19; j_gene: TRBJ2-3; CDR3aa: CASSIPSGGATDTQYF
v_gene: TRBV4-2; j_gene: TRBJ2-7; CDR3aa: CASSQDLGGYEQYF
v_gene: TRBV5-1; j_gene: TRBJ2-7; CDR3aa: CASTGTARQYF
v_gene: TRBV10-3; j_gene: TRBJ1-1; CDR3aa: CAISVRGQEAFF
v_gene: TRBV7-2; j_gene: TRBJ2-2; CDR3aa: CASSFEGQENTGELFF
v_gene: TRBV7-8; j_gene: TRBJ1-2; CDR3aa: CASSLTAGGVPNYGYTF
v_gene: TRBV6-2/TRBV6-3; j_gene: TRBJ2-5; CDR3aa: CASSSRQTYQETQYF
v_gene: TRBV5-6; j_gene: TRBJ2-2; CDR3aa: CASSLDRGRPGELFF
v_gene: TRBV2; j_gene: TRBJ2-3; CDR3aa: CASSEAFGGPNTQYF
v_gene: TRBV5-1; j_gene: TRBJ1-3; CDR3aa: CASSLGQGGIGNTIYF
v_gene: TRBV7-9; j_gene: TRBJ2-2; CDR3aa: CASSFPGGPGELFF
v_gene: TRBV3-1/TRBV3-2; j_gene: TRBJ1-1; CDR3aa: CASSLAGTPGPEAFF
v_gene: TRBV3-1/TRBV3-2; j_gene: TRBJ1-1; CDR3aa: CASSPQLGVDTEAFF
v_gene: TRBV19; j_gene: TRBJ1-5; CDR3aa: CASSQEGTRSTPQHF
v_gene: TRBV5-5; j_gene: TRBJ2-7; CDR3aa: CASSLSYGEQYF
v_gene: TRBV11-2; j_gene: TRBJ1-2; CDR3aa: CASSRGPGVNYGYTF
v_gene: TRBV19; j_gene: TRBJ2-3; CDR3aa: CASRRGKTDTQYF